A single T cell receptor beta chain is shown here with its context. No antigen is known for it. This specimen belongs to a study of cytomegalovirus exposure and HLA in healthy donors. The study's findings and limits: Most of the TCR beta V segments (in an earlier analysis) were productive either about 87% or about 30% of the time. A later analysis reportedly found fewer N-insertions in an Asian-associated ancestry cluster than the approximately 660-donor mean.

The CDR3 runs 14 residues. V lost 6 bases to trimming and J lost 4 bases, with 13 bases between them. Germline V gene data show CDR1 as SGHRS and CDR2 as YFSETQ. PCR used 60 Vbeta primers and 13 Jbeta primers. Some clones are missing from TCRdb's copy, which holds only in-frame ones; the method was immunoSEQ multiplex PCR. The sample has tens of thousands of clones, around 74% seen once; the top ten hold 22%. This sequence was found in a woman aged 25 to 39 in good health and CMV-seropositive. Material for sequencing was PBMCs. This rearrangement joins TRBV5-1 to TRBJ2-2; the D is unclear. The CDR3 reads CASNLESATGELFF. The CDR3 bases are TGCGCCAGCAATCTGGAGAGCGCCACCGGGGAGCTGTTTTTT.